This T cell receptor beta chain was identified in a study of human T cells and chemical hapten exposure. Germline V CDR1 and CDR2: SGHTA, FQGNSA. V was shortened by 2 bases and J by 7 bases, with 14 bases between the two germline ends. This CDR3 spans 14 amino acids. Time point reported: pre-sensitization, week 0. This sample's treatment: therapeutic diphenylcyclopropenone sensitization with weekly scalp DPC. The starting material, unfractionated whole blood, was used for total RNA extraction. TCRdb ran MiXCR on the RACE reads and lists one entry per CDR3 protein. The data show tens of thousands of distinct CDR3 sequences, 9.6% seen once.

The genes are TRBV7-2 and TRBJ1-1, with D maybe TRBD1 (6 bases). This specimen consisted of whole blood, obtained in connection with sensitization to the hapten diphenylcyclopropenone (DPC). This clonotype was obtained from a woman aged 40 to 50 with alopecia areata. Some clones in this sample may be carry-over from other donors' samples. CDR3: CASSLRGSGDEAFF. The CDR3 nucleotides read TGTGCCAGCAGCTTACGTGGGTCAGGGGATGAAGCTTTCTTT.